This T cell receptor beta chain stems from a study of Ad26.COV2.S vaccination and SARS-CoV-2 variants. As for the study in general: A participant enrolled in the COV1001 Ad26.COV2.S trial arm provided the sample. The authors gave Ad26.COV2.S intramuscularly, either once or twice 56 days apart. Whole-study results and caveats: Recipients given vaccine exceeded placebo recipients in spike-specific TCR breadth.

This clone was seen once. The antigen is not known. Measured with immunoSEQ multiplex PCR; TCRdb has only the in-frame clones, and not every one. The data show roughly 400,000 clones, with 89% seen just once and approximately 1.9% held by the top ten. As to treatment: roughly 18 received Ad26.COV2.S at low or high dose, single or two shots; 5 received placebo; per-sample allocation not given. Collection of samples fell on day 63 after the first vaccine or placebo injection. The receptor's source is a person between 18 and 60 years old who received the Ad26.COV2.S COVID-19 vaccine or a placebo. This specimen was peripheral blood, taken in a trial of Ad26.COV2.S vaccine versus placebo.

For the CDR3, the DNA is TGTGCCAGCAGCTTAACACCAGTCACAGATACGCAGTATTTT. Protein: CASSLTPVTDTQYF. V and J are TRBV7-3 and TRBJ2-3, with D unclear. Germline assignment: CDR1 SGHTA and CDR2 FQGTGA. V shed 0 bases and J shed 2 bases, with 6 bases lying between them. This CDR3 is 14 amino acids long.